This T cell receptor beta chain stems from a study of sequential checkpoint blockade in melanoma. Study summary: Both treatment sequences were followed by maintenance nivolumab.

The V segment lost 6 bases and the J segment 2 bases; nucleotides outside the gene matches: 3. This CDR3 has 14 residues. Germline CDR1 is MNHNS and CDR2 is SASEGT. The sample holds a few counts of this clone. The treatment here: randomized to nivolumab then ipilimumab (arm A) or the reverse (arm B). None of the patients previously received DNA-damaging chemotherapy. PBMC sorting kept live CD3+CD8+ cells without CD19 or CD56. Libraries were prepared by immunoSEQ multiplex PCR; TCRdb keeps only in-frame clonotypes and omits some of them. This sample carries some 6,900 clones, about 84% of them seen once, and the ten largest clones take around 7.4%.

This sample comprised CD8+ T cells sorted from blood (inferred from file names), obtained from a patient given nivolumab and ipilimumab in sequence. This clonotype was obtained from a human donor with melanoma. The V and J genes are TRBV6-1 and TRBJ1-5; TRBD1 agrees at 8 bases. The DNA for the CDR3 is TGTGCCAGCAGACGGACAGGGCGCAATCAGCCCCAGCATTTT. Its protein product is CASRRTGRNQPQHF.